The clone carrying this TCR beta chain was recorded a few times. As yet, its antigen is unknown. These data come from a study of blood T cells in healthy people across ages. The study's findings and limits: Across the age range, TCR beta diversity per million T cells fell in a roughly linear way. Since the PBMCs were unsorted, naive and antigen-experienced cells could not be conclusively compared. Fewer expanded clones and more diversity marked long-lived versus aged donors.

Sample-barcoded 5' priming and a J-beta primer mix drove a second PCR of roughly 7 to 11 cycles. TCRdb called the 5' RACE reads again in MiXCR, with one record for every CDR3 protein. This table has roughly 1,500,000 distinct CDR3 sequences, approximately 38% appearing once. The clonotype was recovered from a woman between 18 and 29 years old in good health. The source material was blood.

The CDR3 is CSARLRGDSTDTQYF. The CDR3 DNA reads TGCAGTGCTAGATTGAGGGGTGATAGCACAGATACGCAGTATTTT. The chain has TRBV20-1 and TRBJ2-3; TRBD1 or TRBD2 may be the D gene (5 bases each). This CDR3 has 15 amino acids. V lost 2 bases, J lost 0 bases, and 12 bases lay in between. Germline V gene lookup returns CDR1 DFQATT and CDR2 SNEGSKA (reference sequence).